Reported below is one T cell receptor beta chain. Its matching antigen is unknown. This specimen comes from a study of CXCR3-negative and CXCR3-positive naive CD8 T cells. In the study overall: Total TRB output reached about 150 million reads, about 1.5 +/- 0.3 million per library.

The TRB libraries of cDNA were built by UMI-labeled 5' RACE. TCRdb reprocessed the 5' RACE reads, with one entry per CDR3 protein and no DNA. This table lists tens of thousands of distinct CDR3 sequences. CDR1 is DFQATT, CDR2 SNEGSKA, per germline (reference sequence). CDR3 length: 14 residues. Study-wide results and limits: Naive subsets displayed similar surface CD5, and TCR strength was inferred from TRB CDR3 properties. For naive cells, CXCR3-negative and CXCR3-positive subsets had similar TRBV-TRBJ usage; for memory cells, usage differed. CXCR3-negative naive cells had less hydrophobic TRB CDR3s than did CXCR3-positive naive cells.

The sequenced sample consisted of naive CXCR3+ CD8+ T cells from blood. Subset described: CD45RO-CCR7+CD27+CD95- naive CD8+ T cells expressing CXCR3 (TNR3+). This TCR was sampled from a human donor in good health. Some clones in this sample may be carry-over from other donors' samples. The chain recombines TRBV20-1 with TRBJ2-7; TCRdb indicates TRBD2, and absent DNA this call remains unverified. This CDR3 reads CSATGTHFSYEQYF.